These T cell receptor beta chains were read from a single sample in a study of CXCR3-negative and CXCR3-positive naive CD8 T cells. From the 5' RACE reads, TCRdb lists one entry per CDR3 protein and no DNA. Here the sample table reports about 130,000 distinct CDR3 sequences. Sequenced input: naive CXCR3- CD8+ T cells from blood. Source of these receptors: a human donor in good health. Some clones in this sample may be carry-over from other donors' samples. Each CDR3 is given with its conserved first and last residue.

v_gene,j_gene,CDR3aa
TRBV28,TRBJ2-1,CASSLGLAEINEQFF
TRBV5-3,TRBJ2-1,CARSPNPDRGLWHEQFF
TRBV2,TRBJ2-2,CASSDGLGQGNTGELFF
TRBV28,TRBJ1-1,CASSFPGQGTTEAFF
TRBV10-2,TRBJ2-1,CASSEPTRNNEQFF
TRBV28,TRBJ2-7,CASSLSHYEQYF
TRBV29-1,TRBJ2-2,CSVQNTGELFF
TRBV6-6,TRBJ2-4,CASRTQGGDIQYF
TRBV7-6,TRBJ2-2,CASSLASERPNTGELFF
TRBV28,TRBJ2-5,CASTKRELYQETQYF
TRBV29-1,TRBJ1-2,CSVEDQQGRIGYGYTF
TRBV7-9,TRBJ2-1,CASSAGTGGNNEQFF
TRBV11-2,TRBJ2-6,CASSLDPGQPSGANVLTF
TRBV4-1,TRBJ2-1,CASSVGGHEQFF
TRBV29-1,TRBJ2-1,CSARTGDFEQFF
TRBV12-3/TRBV12-4,TRBJ1-1,CASSFLGPGENTEAFF
TRBV7-7,TRBJ1-5,CASSLPGVRNQPQHF
TRBV6-5,TRBJ2-7,CASTATGSYEQYF
TRBV20-1,TRBJ2-5,CSASGKKDRAVFPTQYF
TRBV11-2,TRBJ2-7,CASSQNTDTYEQYF
TRBV7-9,TRBJ2-1,CASSGFHGTLYNEQFF
TRBV7-6,TRBJ2-2,CASSLSGTGGYTGELFF
TRBV15,TRBJ2-1,CATSRDLLAGRYNEQFF
TRBV7-2,TRBJ2-4,CASSFPGQGGENIQYF
TRBV12-3/TRBV12-4,TRBJ2-5,CANSSDRSRGETQYF
TRBV29-1,TRBJ2-2,CSVEGATGTGELFF
TRBV29-1,TRBJ2-3,CSVDGDTDTQYF
TRBV7-2,TRBJ2-1,CASSLGWLNEQFF
TRBV7-8,TRBJ2-3,CASSLQGSTDTQYF
TRBV5-1,TRBJ1-1,CASITVGGFEAFF
TRBV12-3/TRBV12-4,TRBJ2-1,CASSPGWGNEQFF
TRBV28,TRBJ2-7,CASSFLGGYEQYF
TRBV28,TRBJ2-5,CASSFRDRGRETQYF
TRBV29-1,TRBJ2-7,CSVLDRDKPYEQYF
TRBV4-1,TRBJ2-7,CASSQDFTTAYEQYF
TRBV5-4,TRBJ1-1,CASSLKTTGWVDTEAFF
TRBV5-8,TRBJ1-4,CASSGRRTENEKLFF
TRBV2,TRBJ2-5,CASSAGQAEETQYF
TRBV9,TRBJ2-1,CASSALAGGSYNEQFF
TRBV7-9,TRBJ2-1,CASSLARDEEQFF
TRBV29-1,TRBJ2-1,CSVETQGEQFF
TRBV4-1,TRBJ2-5,CTSSQVDYQETQYF
TRBV29-1,TRBJ2-1,CSVALQDNEQFF
TRBV5-1,TRBJ1-6,CASSPDWIISSSYNSPLHF
TRBV28,TRBJ2-7,CASSHGQGGYEQYF
TRBV29-1,TRBJ2-7,CSVGGLAGGQTYEQYF
TRBV29-1,TRBJ2-7,CSVEQGGYEQYF
TRBV5-6,TRBJ2-7,CASSLVSSGSYEQYF
TRBV27,TRBJ2-1,CASRAKGPEQFF
TRBV7-3,TRBJ2-3,CASSLAPRLAQTTDTQYF
TRBV13,TRBJ2-1,CASSGSGTSGSPHEQFF
TRBV21-1,TRBJ2-3,CASISRGDIRDISYWSTDTQYF
TRBV7-2,TRBJ2-1,CASSSPGNNEQFF
TRBV5-1,TRBJ2-1,CASSLVLAHEQFF
TRBV27,TRBJ1-2,CASSATRDRGNYGYTF
TRBV4-1,TRBJ1-5,CASSQDWGLPQHF
TRBV4-1,TRBJ2-7,CASSPRATYEQYF